This T cell receptor beta chain was documented in a study of T cell responses to AZD1222 COVID-19 vaccine. V lost 0 bases and J lost 3; bases outside the gene matches: 15. Germline CDR1 SGHDN, CDR2 FVKESK. The CDR3 has 19 residues. Whole-study results and caveats: Repertoire sampling was restricted to post-peak T cell response timepoints. White British donors predominated, females outnumbered males, and clonal diversity was possibly underestimated. Recipients of AZD1222 seropositive at baseline numbered only 5 to 7.

Of note for this clone: The antigen is undetermined.

Measured with immunoSEQ multiplex PCR; TCRdb has only the in-frame clones, and not every one. The table has approximately 110,000 clones, around 96% seen once. The sample was peripheral blood, taken on day 0 of AZD1222 vaccination. This receptor was identified in an adult in good health. The chain recombines TRBV14 with TRBJ1-1; 8 positions agree with TRBD1. CDR3 sequence (DNA): TGTGCCAGCAGCCAAGAACTTCTAATTTGGCAGGGGGCTTACACTGAAGCTTTCTTT. This sequence encodes CASSQELLIWQGAYTEAFF.